This TCR beta chain was sequenced during a study of cytomegalovirus exposure and HLA in healthy donors. Study-level background: A data release that came early held approximately 85 million unique TCRs from HLA-typed donors.

PCR primers comprised 60 Vbeta and 13 Jbeta primers. Method: immunoSEQ multiplex PCR; TCRdb's copy keeps in-frame clones and lacks some. The profile shows more than 150,000 clones, 75% to 85% of them singletons. Findings and caveats of the study: In an earlier analysis, in approximately 630 donors, most V segments appeared productive either ~90% or ~30% of the time. Later work associated fewer than 20,000 TCR beta sequences with HLA alleles at 0.05 false discovery rate.

In the case of this clone: What it binds is not known.

CDR3 length equals 14 residues. Germline V gene data show CDR1 as KGHSH and CDR2 as LQKENI. The J segment lost 9 bases and the V segment lost 4 bases, leaving 4 bases of the junction unmatched. V gene TRBV18 combines with J gene TRBJ1-6, with TRBD1 matching 9 bases. The TCR originated in a woman aged 18-29 years in good health and CMV-seronegative. Source material: PBMCs. This CDR3 reads CASSRDRELSPLHF. DNA of the CDR3: TGTGCCAGCTCACGGGACAGGGAACTTTCACCCCTCCACTTT. The complete variable domain, with remaining parts taken from reference TRBV18 and TRBJ1-6, reads NAGVMQNPRHLVRRRGQEARLRCSPMKGHSHVYWYRQLPEEGLKFMVYLQKENIIDESGMPKERFSAEFPKEGPSILRIQQVVRGDSAAYFCASSRDRELSPLHFGNGTRLTVT.